These 16 T cell receptor beta chains were sequenced from one sample in a study of blood T cell repertoires in COVID-19. Profiled with immunoSEQ multiplex PCR; TCRdb holds only in-frame clones, not every one. In the table there are roughly 250,000 clones, roughly 80% of which are singletons. Sequencing was done on a sample of peripheral blood. The receptor set was obtained from a woman of 80 years or more with acute or convalescent COVID-19.

The chain combines TRBV27 with TRBJ1-6; 7 bases align to TRBD1. Losses at the gene ends were 4 bases for V and 6 bases for J; bases not matched to a gene: 12. This CDR3 is 17 amino acids long. Germline V gene data show CDR1 as MNHEY and CDR2 as SMNVEV (reference sequence). CDR3 protein: CASSSDYRGTSNSPLHF. In DNA form, the CDR3 reads TGTGCCAGCAGTTCCGATTACAGGGGAACAAGTAATTCACCCCTCCACTTT.

This clone has only one observation. This rearrangement joins TRBV28 to TRBJ1-6, with D tentatively TRBD1 (5 bases). The CDR3 runs to 15 residues. The ends were cut back, 4 bases at V and 7 bases at J, with 14 bases in the middle. Germline values: CDR1 MDHEN, CDR2 SYDVKM. The CDR3 nucleotides are TGTGCCAGCAGTTCGCAGGGAAGAAGGAATTCACCCCTCCACTTT. Its protein is CASSSQGRRNSPLHF.

This chain links TRBV5-5 with TRBJ2-2, with unresolved D. The CDR3 consists of 14 residues. Per germline, CDR1 SGHKS and CDR2 YYEKEE (reference sequence). Trimming pared 2 bases from V and 1 base from J, leaving 6 bases between. The CDR3 DNA reads TGTGCCAGCAGCTTTACGGGGAACACCGGGGAGCTGTTTTTT. It yields the protein CASSFTGNTGELFF.

The V gene is TRBV7-9, the J gene TRBJ2-3; weak D call: TRBD2 (6 bases). The CDR3 covers 17 residues. Germline CDR1 SEHNR, CDR2 FQNEAQ (reference sequence). V was shortened by 3 bases and J by 1 base, with 17 bases between the two germline ends. The CDR3 nucleotides are TGTGCCAGCAGCTTCGGGTACTCGGGGGAGGGCACAGATACGCAGTATTTT. This gives the protein CASSFGYSGEGTDTQYF.

The rearrangement uses TRBV1 and TRBJ2-3; TRBD2 is the table's D call, not checked against the DNA. TRBV1 is classified as a pseudogene. The CDR3 loop spans 16 amino acids. CDR3 residues: CTSSQPTSGATDTQYF. CDR3 DNA sequence: TGCACCAGCAGCCAACCCACTAGCGGGGCCACAGATACGCAGTATTTT.

This chain connects TRBV5-1 to TRBJ2-7, with D possibly being TRBD1 (6 bases). There are 15 residues in the CDR3. Trimming took 0 bases from V and 0 from J, leaving 10 bases between them. The germline CDR1 and CDR2 sequences are SGHRS and YFSETQ. The DNA of the CDR3 is TGCGCCAGCAGCTTGGGGGCAGGGGACTCCTACGAGCAGTACTTC. Protein sequence: CASSLGAGDSYEQYF.

V gene TRBV2 combines with J gene TRBJ2-4; TRBD1 might be the D (6 bases). Trimming pared 6 bases from V and 9 bases from J, leaving 18 bases between. The CDR3 runs to 14 residues. Germline CDR1 SNHLY, CDR2 FYNNEI. DNA of the CDR3: TGTGCCAGCAGGAACGTCGCAGGGGAATCCATTCAGTACTTC. Translating it yields CASRNVAGESIQYF.

The chain links TRBV29-1 to TRBJ2-3; 7 nucleotides match TRBD1. Trimming cost V 6 bases and J 6 bases; bases outside gene matches: 6. Germline values: CDR1 SQVTM, CDR2 ANQGSEA. This CDR3 has 12 amino acids. For the CDR3, the DNA is TGCAGCGTGGGGACAGAGGGGGATACGCAGTATTTT. Translating it yields CSVGTEGDTQYF.

The J gene is TRBJ1-5, the V gene TRBV28; D is possibly TRBD1 (6 bases). The CDR3 sequence is 15 residues long. The V end was cut by 9 bases, the J end by 0 bases, with 15 bases between. From germline, CDR1 is MDHEN and CDR2 SYDVKM. This CDR3 is CASLSGGPSNQPQHF. In nucleotides, the CDR3 is TGTGCCAGTCTTTCTGGGGGCCCTAGCAATCAGCCCCAGCATTTT.

The chain combines TRBV19 with TRBJ1-5; D possibly corresponds to TRBD1 (6 bases). The CDR3 covers 15 residues. The V end was cut by 4 bases, the J end by 4 bases, with 14 bases between. Germline CDR1 and CDR2: LNHDA and SQIVND (reference sequence). DNA for the CDR3: TGTGCCAGTAGTACCCGAGGGGGTTGGAATCAGCCCCAGCATTTT. This encodes CASSTRGGWNQPQHF.

The rearrangement links TRBV19 to TRBJ1-4, with 7 nucleotides matching TRBD1. V lost 6 bases, J lost 8 bases, and 12 bases stayed unmatched. This CDR3 is 15 amino acids long. Germline V gives CDR1 LNHDA, CDR2 SQIVND (reference sequence). CDR3 in amino acids: CASSPRQGVLEKLFF. CDR3 in DNA: TGTGCCAGTAGCCCCAGACAGGGCGTTTTAGAAAAACTGTTTTTT.

The chain combines TRBV27 with TRBJ2-1; 9 positions agree with TRBD1. CDR1 is MNHEY, CDR2 SMNVEV, per germline (reference sequence). This CDR3 comprises 16 residues. With V trimmed by 3 bases and J by 7 bases, 10 bases remained unmatched. CDR3 sequence: CASSFGAGQGINEQFF. In DNA form, the CDR3 reads TGTGCCAGCAGTTTCGGGGCGGGACAGGGCATAAATGAGCAGTTCTTC.

The V call is TRBV11-2, the J call TRBJ1-1, with D possibly being TRBD1 (5 bases). There are 18 residues in the CDR3. CDR1 is SGHAT, CDR2 FQNNGV, per germline. The ends were cut back, 2 bases at V and 1 base at J, with 20 bases in the middle. The CDR3 region is CASSLYGGRTKPNTEAFF. In DNA form, the CDR3 reads TGTGCCAGCAGCTTATATGGAGGGAGGACAAAACCGAACACTGAAGCTTTCTTT.

This chain connects TRBV6-5 to TRBJ2-7, with D unclear. Per germline, CDR1 MNHEY and CDR2 SVGAGI. V was trimmed by 0 bases and J by 2 bases, leaving 11 bases between them. The CDR3 is 15 amino acids. The CDR3 is CASSYSTPATYEQYF. For the CDR3, the DNA is TGTGCCAGCAGTTACTCGACCCCAGCGACCTACGAGCAGTACTTC.

CDR3 sequence reads: CASSVLTPQGQGEAFF. In DNA form, the CDR3 reads TGTGCCAGCAGCGTCCTCACCCCACAGGGACAGGGAGAAGCTTTCTTT. The rearrangement uses TRBV13 and TRBJ1-1, with 9 bases lining up with TRBD1. This CDR3 has 16 residues. V dropped 5 bases and J dropped 8; count of bases not matched to a gene: 15. Per the germline V gene, CDR1 is PRHDT and CDR2 is FYEKMQ (reference sequence).

This chain joins TRBV3-1 (or the pseudogene TRBV3-2) and TRBJ2-1, with D possibly matching TRBD2 (6 bases). The CDR3 consists of 13 residues. Germline CDR1 is LGHDT and CDR2 is YNNKEL (reference sequence). Trimming took off 4 bases at V and 8 bases at J, with 12 bases between the two ends. The DNA for the CDR3 is TGTGCCAGCAGCCGGAGGGAAAGCCATGAGCAGTTCTTC. As protein: CASSRRESHEQFF.